This is a list of T cell receptor beta chains from one sample in a study of blood T cell repertoires in COVID-19. Clones were read by immunoSEQ multiplex PCR, and TCRdb kept only the in-frame ones, dropping some. The repertoire holds approximately 200,000 clones, approximately 84% seen once, with over 2.5% in the top ten. The sequencing sample was made of peripheral blood. The receptor source for this set is a woman aged 25-40 years who had recovered from COVID-19. Both conserved end residues are part of each CDR3. D genes are given only for firm matches.

>TRBV18|TRBD1|TRBJ1-5
CASSGDRGHQPQHF
TGTGCCAGCTCGGGCGACAGGGGGCATCAGCCCCAGCATTTT
>TRBV30|TRBD1|TRBJ1-1
CAWAGQGNTEAFF
TGTGCCTGGGCGGGACAGGGGAACACTGAAGCTTTCTTT
>TRBV19|NA|TRBJ1-2
CASSGGAYGYTF
TGTGCCAGTTCAGGAGGAGCCTATGGCTACACCTTC
>TRBV28|NA|TRBJ1-1
CASTSFGGVTEAFF
TGTGCCAGCACCTCATTCGGCGGGGTCACTGAAGCTTTCTTT
>TRBV20-1|NA|TRBJ1-2
CSARDSYGYTF
TGCAGTGCTAGAGACAGCTATGGCTACACCTTC
>TRBV4-2|TRBD2|TRBJ2-2
CASSQGEGTGELFF
TGTGCCAGCAGCCAAGGGGAGGGCACCGGGGAGCTGTTTTTT
>TRBV10-3|NA|TRBJ2-3
CASRTGIEADTQYF
TGTGCCTCCCGAACAGGGATCGAGGCAGATACGCAGTATTTT
>TRBV11-2|TRBD1|TRBJ1-1
CASSFPETGANTEAFF
TGTGCCAGCAGCTTTCCCGAAACAGGGGCTAACACTGAAGCTTTCTTT
>TRBV3-1/TRBV3-2|NA|TRBJ1-1
CASSQGQRVEAFF
TGTGCCAGCAGCCAAGGCCAGCGAGTTGAAGCTTTCTTT
>TRBV5-1|NA|TRBJ2-7
CASSTKSPGLEQYF
TGCGCCAGCAGCACTAAGAGTCCTGGGTTAGAGCAGTACTTC
>TRBV7-6|NA|TRBJ1-5
CASSVDQGGGNQPQHF
TGTGCCAGCAGCGTCGATCAGGGTGGAGGGAATCAGCCCCAGCATTTT
>TRBV6-5|NA|TRBJ1-6
CATTGSSYNSPLHF
TGTGCCACCACGGGGAGCTCCTATAATTCACCCCTCCACTTT
>TRBV20-1|NA|TRBJ1-1
CSASSWGRTEAFF
TGCAGTGCTAGTAGTTGGGGGCGGACTGAAGCTTTCTTT
>TRBV6-4|TRBD2|TRBJ2-1
CASSPSGSYNEQFF
TGTGCCAGCAGTCCGAGCGGGAGTTACAATGAGCAGTTCTTC